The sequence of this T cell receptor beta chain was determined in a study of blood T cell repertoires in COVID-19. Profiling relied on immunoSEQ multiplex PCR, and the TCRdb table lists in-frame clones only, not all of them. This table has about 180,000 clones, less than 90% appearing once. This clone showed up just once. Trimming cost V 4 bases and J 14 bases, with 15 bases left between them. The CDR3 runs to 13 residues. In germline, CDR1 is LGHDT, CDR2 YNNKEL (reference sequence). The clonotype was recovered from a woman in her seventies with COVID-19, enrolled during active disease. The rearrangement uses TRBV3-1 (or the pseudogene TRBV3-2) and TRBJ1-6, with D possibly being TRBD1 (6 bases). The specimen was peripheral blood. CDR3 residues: CASSPSEGGTLHF. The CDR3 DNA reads TGTGCCAGCAGCCCTTCCGAGGGGGGGACCCTCCACTTT.